The present TCR beta chain was sequenced within a study of cytomegalovirus exposure and HLA in healthy donors. General study results and limits: Sequencing probably produced one cluster of sequence variants that were highly shared.

The PCR used 60 Vbeta and 13 Jbeta primers. How the authors handled the data: A follow-up analysis tallied 65 million to 80 million unique TCR beta chains, 9 million to 11 million shared. The method was immunoSEQ multiplex PCR; TCRdb's version includes in-frame clones alone and lacks a portion of them. That table furnishes V, J and clone size, whereas the DNA furnished D and trimming. The sample holds about 98,000 clones, roughly 76% seen once. Germline CDR1 SGHNT, CDR2 YYREEE (reference sequence). V was cut by 1 base and J by 2 bases, with 13 bases left in between. CDR3 length equals 17 residues. A note on this clone: No antigen is known for it.

The V and J genes are TRBV5-4 and TRBJ2-6; tentatively, D is TRBD1 (6 bases). This TCR came from a human donor in good health. Sequences were obtained from PBMCs. CDR3 bases: TGTGCCAGCAGCTTGCCTCTAACAGGGACTGGGGCCAACGTCCTGACTTTC. Translated, it gives CASSLPLTGTGANVLTF.